This T cell receptor (beta chain) originates from a study of CD8+CD57+ T cells in acquired aplastic anemia. On the study more broadly: An average of about 3.2 ug of DNA was obtained from sorted CD4+ and CD8+ cells. CD4+ reads averaged roughly 9.8 million in healthy donors. Study-level points and caveats: CD8+ Simpson's diversity in patients was not significantly different from that in controls. Patients and controls shared twenty-nine CD8+ CDR3 sequences.

Germline V gives CDR1 MNHEY, CDR2 SVGAGI. Trimming removed 2 bases at V and 0 bases at J, with 10 bases between. The CDR3 contains 15 residues. This clonotype was observed many times. What it binds is unknown. Researchers used genomic DNA as the template to profile TCR beta VDJ and CDR3. TCRdb called the reads again in MiXCR, with one record for every CDR3 protein. Of tens of thousands of distinct CDR3 sequences in the sample, about half were seen once. The source of this sequence is a human donor in good health, serving as a control. V is TRBV6-5 and J is TRBJ2-5; D may be TRBD1 or TRBD2 (5 bases each). Sequenced material: sorted CD4+, CD8+, or CD8+CD57+ T cells (not recorded which) from PBMCs. CDR3 nucleotides: TGTGCCAGCAGTTACGGTGGGGGAGACCAAGAGACCCAGTACTTC. It yields the protein CASSYGGGDQETQYF.